This T cell receptor (beta chain) was documented in a study of human T cells and chemical hapten exposure. The wider study: Yields of TCR per sample differed, chiefly owing to small differences in pooled library volume.

Trimming shortened V by 3 bases and J by 5 bases, and 6 bases separated the two germline ends. There are 11 residues in the CDR3. Germline V gives CDR1 DFQATT, CDR2 SNEGSKA (reference sequence). Authors' methods: Ranging from roughly 23,224 to 750,000, TCR counts per sample had a median value of about 96,000. Each CDR3 protein is one row after TCRdb ran MiXCR on the RACE reads. Here the V and J calls rest on TCRdb's processing, not on the authors' analysis. Of some 380,000 distinct CDR3 sequences listed, 4% to 5.5% are singletons. The time point is: patch test 1, 2 weeks after DPC sensitization. Regarding treatment: therapeutic diphenylcyclopropenone sensitization with weekly scalp DPC. Alopecia patients, 18 to 70 years old and DPC-suitable, served as donors. The table lists this clonotype with many counts.

The sequence was collected from a woman aged 45-59 years with alopecia areata. Some clones in this sample may be carry-over from other donors' samples. The V call is TRBV20-1, the J call TRBJ2-3; no clear D. The starting material was whole blood, obtained in connection with sensitization to the hapten diphenylcyclopropenone (DPC). CDR3 sequence: CSASWGDTQYF. CDR3 DNA sequence: TGCAGTGCTAGTTGGGGAGATACGCAGTATTTT.